The 15 T cell receptor beta chains below all came from one sample that was sequenced in a study of T cell responses to AZD1222 COVID-19 vaccine. TCRdb keeps only in-frame clones here, not all; method: immunoSEQ multiplex PCR. The sample includes about 90,000 clones, approximately 89% of them seen just once. The sequenced sample was peripheral blood, obtained on day 0 of MenACWY control vaccination. All receptors come from an adult in good health.

The rearrangement links TRBV13 to TRBJ1-2; D gene ambiguous. The germline V gene encodes CDR1 PRHDT and CDR2 FYEKMQ (reference sequence). V was shortened by 0 bases and J by 2 bases, with 13 bases between the two germline ends. This CDR3 has 16 residues. In nucleotides, the CDR3 is TGTGCCAGCAGCTTAGGTCGGGGTCGGGGAAACTATGGCTACACCTTC. It specifies CASSLGRGRGNYGYTF.

V is TRBV7-9 and J is TRBJ2-7; D might be TRBD2 (5 bases). The CDR3 totals 12 residues. CDR1 is SEHNR, CDR2 FQNEAQ, per germline (reference sequence). Between the trimmed V and J ends, which lost 4 bases and 7 bases, there was a span of 11 bases. The CDR3 region has the DNA TGTGCCAGCAGCTCCCTCCGCGGGGAGCAGTACTTC. Protein product: CASSSLRGEQYF.

This chain links TRBV27 with TRBJ1-2; possibly TRBD1 for D (5 bases). The germline V gene has CDR1 MNHEY and CDR2 SMNVEV (reference sequence). CDR3 length equals 14 residues. V was shortened by 3 bases and J by 5 bases, with 13 bases between the two germline ends. The CDR3 DNA reads as TGTGCCAGCAGTTTGTCGGACAACCTTTATGGCTACACCTTC. It specifies CASSLSDNLYGYTF.

A few counts support this clone. The J gene is TRBJ1-5, the V gene TRBV29-1; D is unresolved. Trimming pared 4 bases from V and 5 bases from J, leaving 15 bases between. Germline loops: CDR1 SQVTM, CDR2 ANQGSEA. The CDR3 runs 14 residues. CDR3 region: CSVVEGASDQPQHF. Written as DNA, the CDR3 is TGCAGCGTTGTTGAGGGAGCATCGGATCAGCCCCAGCATTTT. Looking up the rest from reference TRBV29-1 and TRBJ1-5 gives the full variable domain: SAVISQKPSRDICQRGTSLTIQCQVDSQVTMMFWYRQQPGQSLTLIATANQGSEATYESGFVIDKFPISRPNLTFSTLTVSNMSPEDSSIYLCSVVEGASDQPQHFGDGTRLSIL.

The V and J genes are TRBV5-5 and TRBJ2-5; 9 positions match TRBD1. The trim removed 4 bases at V and 5 bases at J, leaving 9 bases unmatched. The CDR3 runs 15 residues. The germline gives CDR1 SGHKS, CDR2 YYEKEE (reference sequence). In DNA form, the CDR3 reads TGTGCCAGCAGCCCAAACAGGGGGCGCGGGGAGACCCAGTACTTC. Its translation: CASSPNRGRGETQYF. Based on the CDR3 plus reference TRBV5-5 and TRBJ2-5, the full variable domain is DAGVTQSPTHLIKTRGQQVTLRCSPISGHKSVSWYQQVLGQGPQFIFQYYEKEERGRGNFPDRFSARQFPNYSSELNVNALLLGDSALYLCASSPNRGRGETQYFGPGTRLLVL.

The CDR3, as DNA: TGTGCCAGCAGTGAATCTCGGGAGGAGGGGGAGGAGCAGTACTTC. Its translation is CASSESREEGEEQYF. This chain links TRBV2 with TRBJ2-7, with D possibly matching TRBD2 (7 bases). Looked up from germline, CDR1 is SNHLY and CDR2 is FYNNEI. The ends were cut back, 2 bases at V and 7 bases at J, with 18 bases in the middle. The CDR3 is 15 amino acids.

This chain links TRBV2 with TRBJ1-2, with a possible D match to TRBD1 (5 bases). The germline gives CDR1 SNHLY, CDR2 FYNNEI. The germline V and J ends were trimmed by 7 bases and 4 bases, with 19 bases remaining between them. The CDR3 covers 15 residues. The CDR3 region has the DNA TGTGCCAGCACCGAAGGGGCAGTAGAATTCTATGGCTACACCTTC. Translating gives CASTEGAVEFYGYTF.

The chain carries TRBV7-9 and TRBJ1-2; D is unresolved. The germline V gene encodes CDR1 SEHNR and CDR2 FQNEAQ (reference sequence). V dropped 1 base and J dropped 0 bases, with 9 bases sitting between them. The CDR3 runs to 15 residues. The CDR3 nucleotides are TGTGCCAGCAGCTTAGTGGAGGGAGCTAACTATGGCTACACCTTC. Translating it yields CASSLVEGANYGYTF.

This chain connects TRBV2 to TRBJ2-1; possibly TRBD1 for D (6 bases). CDR1 is SNHLY, CDR2 FYNNEI, per germline. CDR3 size: 14 residues. Deletions cut 4 bases from V and 4 bases from J, with 11 bases between. The DNA for the CDR3 is TGTGCCAGCAGTGCCGGGACAATTTACAATGAGCAGTTCTTC. It yields the protein CASSAGTIYNEQFF.

The genes are TRBV6-6 and TRBJ1-5; D is unclear. The CDR3 has 13 residues. With 7 bases removed from V and 4 bases from J, the gap between germline ends came to 11 bases. Per germline, CDR1 MNHNY and CDR2 SVGAGI (reference sequence). The CDR3, as DNA: TGTGCCAGCAATCCAATGAGAAATCAGCCCCAGCATTTT. Its translation is CASNPMRNQPQHF.

J is TRBJ1-2 and V is TRBV2; 9 bases are shared with TRBD1. CDR3 size: 13 residues. Trimming cost V 1 base and J 6 bases; bases outside gene matches: 0. Germline CDR1 and CDR2: SNHLY and FYNNEI. The CDR3 region has the DNA TGTGCCAGCAGTGAAGGGACAGGGGATGGCTACACCTTC. Translating gives CASSEGTGDGYTF.

V gene TRBV6-5 combines with J gene TRBJ1-1; 8 bases align to TRBD1. There are 16 residues in the CDR3. Germline V gene data show CDR1 as MNHEY and CDR2 as SVGAGI. The ends lost 2 bases at V and 4 bases at J; junction bases unmatched: 9. This chain's CDR3 is CASSYRGQGAGTEAFF. The CDR3 bases are TGTGCCAGCAGTTACCGGGGCCAGGGGGCCGGCACTGAAGCTTTCTTT.

V and J are TRBV12-3 or TRBV12-4 and TRBJ2-1; 13 bases match TRBD2. The CDR3 spans 13 residues. With V trimmed by 5 bases and J by 15 bases, 7 bases remained unmatched. CDR3 amino acids: CASSTGLAGFPFF. The DNA of the CDR3 is TGTGCCAGCAGTACGGGACTAGCGGGGTTTCCGTTCTTC.

The gene calls are TRBV6-5 and TRBJ1-5; D might be TRBD1 (6 bases). The CDR3 has 12 residues. CDR1 and CDR2 from the germline V gene are MNHEY and SVGAGI. The V gene lost 6 bases and the J gene lost 6 bases, with 9 bases spanning the gap. CDR3 nucleotide sequence: TGTGCCAGCAGCCGAGGGGGTCAGCCCCAGCATTTT. It yields the protein CASSRGGQPQHF.

Here the CDR3 reads CASSPGLADTQYF. The CDR3 nucleotides are TGTGCCAGCAGCCCCGGACTGGCAGATACGCAGTATTTT. J is TRBJ2-3 and V is TRBV5-8, with D maybe TRBD2 (5 bases). Trimming left V 4 bases short and J 4 bases short, with 10 bases between. The V gene's germline CDR1 is SGHTS and CDR2 YDEGEE. This CDR3 has 13 amino acids.